Presented here are 16 T cell receptor beta chains from one specimen sequenced in a study of identical twins. TCRdb reprocessed the 5' RACE reads via MiXCR and lists one record per CDR3 protein. The table lists roughly 690,000 distinct CDR3 sequences, 21% of them singletons. These data are also associated with another study on T cells expressing NK-cell markers.

Sequenced sample: PBMCs. The receptors shown here come from a woman aged 18-29 years in good health.

The chain links TRBV10-2 to TRBJ2-7, with 8 bases lining up with TRBD1. Germline V gene lookup returns CDR1 WSHSY and CDR2 SAAADI. This CDR3 has 14 amino acids. Trimming cost V 5 bases and J 5 bases; bases outside gene matches: 8. CDR3 nucleotide sequence: TGCGCCAGCAGTCCCCGGACAGGGAAACACGAGCAGTACTTC. Protein: CASSPRTGKHEQYF.

The gene calls are TRBV7-3 and TRBJ1-5; tentatively, D is TRBD1 (5 bases). Germline CDR1 and CDR2: SGHTA and FQGTGA. Trimming cost V 4 bases and J 0 bases, with 10 bases left between them. The CDR3 loop spans 15 amino acids. CDR3 region: CASSSYRISNQPQHF. CDR3 DNA sequence: TGTGCCAGCAGCTCTTACAGGATTAGCAATCAGCCCCAGCATTTT.

This clonotype was counted only a few times. V gene TRBV12-3 or TRBV12-4 combines with J gene TRBJ2-3, with D hard to call. This CDR3 region has 12 residues. The ends were cut back, 6 bases at V and 9 bases at J, with 13 bases in the middle. CDR3 nucleotide sequence: TGTGCCAGCAGCCCAACTCGAACAACGCAGTATTTT. Translated, it gives CASSPTRTTQYF.

In this sample, this clonotype turned up a few times. The CDR3 spells CASSLDSRKLFF. The CDR3 DNA reads as TGTGCCAGCAGCTTGGACAGCCGAAAACTGTTTTTT. The chain joins TRBV5-6 to TRBJ1-4, with D unresolved. V dropped 0 bases and J dropped 10 bases, with 7 bases sitting between them. This CDR3 region has 12 residues. The germline V gene has CDR1 SGHDT and CDR2 YYEEEE. Full variable domain (remainder filled in from reference TRBV5-6 and TRBJ1-4): DAGVTQSPTHLIKTRGQQVTLRCSPKSGHDTVSWYQQALGQGPQFIFQYYEEEERQRGNFPDRFSGHQFPNYSSELNVNALLLGDSALYLCASSLDSRKLFFGSGTQLSVL.

The chain employs TRBV29-1 and TRBJ1-1; TRBD1 agrees at 7 bases. J gave up 5 bases and V 7 bases, and 4 bases lay outside the gene matches. This CDR3 comprises 11 residues. Germline V gene sequence: CDR1 SQVTM, CDR2 ANQGSEA. CDR3 bases: TGCAGCGCCAGGGGGGAAACTGAAGCTTTCTTT. Protein product: CSARGETEAFF.

CDR3 residues: CSADGGASTDTQYF. CDR3 in DNA: TGCAGTGCGGACGGGGGGGCTAGCACAGATACGCAGTATTTT. V and J are TRBV20-1 and TRBJ2-3; 8 positions match TRBD2. This CDR3 has 14 residues. J gave up 0 bases and V 6 bases, and 5 bases lay outside the gene matches. Germline V gene sequence: CDR1 DFQATT, CDR2 SNEGSKA (reference sequence).

V and J are TRBV20-1 and TRBJ1-6, with unresolved D. The CDR3 is made up of 12 amino acids. The V gene's germline CDR1 is DFQATT and CDR2 SNEGSKA (reference sequence). V was shortened by 5 bases and J by 7 bases, with 9 bases between the two germline ends. The chain's CDR3 is CSAPDLNSPLHF. In nucleotides, the CDR3 is TGCAGTGCTCCAGATCTGAATTCACCCCTCCACTTT.

In its sample, this clonotype was seen many times. The CDR3 loop is CASRVGDVDTEAFF. CDR3 DNA sequence: TGTGCCAGCAGGGTCGGGGACGTGGACACTGAAGCTTTCTTT. This chain connects TRBV12-3 or TRBV12-4 to TRBJ1-1; tentatively, D is TRBD1 (5 bases). The CDR3 has 14 residues. Trimming shortened V by 6 bases and J by 3 bases, and 14 bases separated the two germline ends.

The table lists this clonotype with a few counts. The chain is built from TRBV9 and TRBJ2-1; D not certain. Germline lookup yields CDR1 SGDLS and CDR2 YYNGEE. There are 15 residues in the CDR3. The ends were cut back, 0 bases at V and 0 bases at J, with 7 bases in the middle. Written as DNA, the CDR3 is TGTGCCAGCAGCGTAGGACTGGGCTCCTACAATGAGCAGTTCTTC. It encodes CASSVGLGSYNEQFF.

The chain employs TRBV5-1 and TRBJ2-5; tentative D call: TRBD2 (6 bases). The CDR3 runs 16 residues. Trimming cost V 6 bases and J 2 bases, with 20 bases left between them. The germline gives CDR1 SGHRS, CDR2 YFSETQ. CDR3 sequence: CASMLAATGFQETQYF. In nucleotides, the CDR3 is TGCGCCAGCATGTTAGCGGCCACGGGGTTTCAAGAGACCCAGTACTTC.

This clonotype was observed a handful of times. This chain uses TRBV27 with TRBJ2-7, with 9 bases that match TRBD2. Unmatched junction bases numbered 7, after V lost 5 bases and J lost 2 bases. CDR3 length equals 15 residues. The germline V gene encodes CDR1 MNHEY and CDR2 SMNVEV (reference sequence). CDR3 coding DNA: TGTGCCAGCAGTCAAGCGGGGGGTCGCCCCTACGAGCAGTACTTC. Protein product: CASSQAGGRPYEQYF.

This chain links TRBV10-1 with TRBJ2-2; unclear D gene. CDR3 length: 10 residues. The V end was cut by 8 bases, the J end by 8 bases, with 6 bases between. Germline lookup yields CDR1 WNHNN and CDR2 SYGVQD (reference sequence). The CDR3 protein is CASLVGELFF. The CDR3 DNA is TGCGCCAGCCTAGTAGGGGAGCTGTTTTTT.

V usage is TRBV6-5 and J usage is TRBJ2-1, with 9 bases identical to TRBD2. Trimming took 4 bases from V and 2 from J; bases not matched to a gene: 6. Per the germline V gene, CDR1 is MNHEY and CDR2 is SVGAGI. This CDR3 is 16 amino acids long. This CDR3 is CASSSLAGVPYNEQFF. The CDR3 DNA sequence: TGTGCCAGCAGTTCGTTAGCGGGAGTTCCCTACAATGAGCAGTTCTTC.

This clonotype was counted at least ten times. The J gene is TRBJ2-5, the V gene TRBV12-3 or TRBV12-4, with 7 nucleotides matching TRBD2. The CDR3 is made up of 16 amino acids. V was clipped by 5 bases and J by 2 bases; unmatched bases: 11. The DNA of the CDR3 is TGTGCCAGCAGTCCAAACCCAATAGCGGGTCAAGAGACCCAGTACTTC. As protein: CASSPNPIAGQETQYF.

The chain is built from TRBV10-3 and TRBJ2-6; maybe TRBD2 (5 bases). The V end was cut by 4 bases, the J end by 2 bases, with 9 bases between. CDR1 is ENHRY and CDR2 is SYGVKD in the germline V gene. The CDR3 has 15 amino acids. CDR3 sequence (DNA): TGTGCCATCAGTGCCGGGATGGCTGGGGCCAACGTCCTGACTTTC. Amino acid sequence: CAISAGMAGANVLTF.

This rearrangement joins TRBV6-1 to TRBJ2-3, with TRBD2 identical over 8 bases. V shed 2 bases and J 2 bases; nucleotides not matched to a gene: 3. CDR3 size: 15 residues. Germline CDR1 and CDR2: MNHNS and SASEGT. The CDR3 nucleotides are TGTGCCAGCAGTGAACGCGGGAGGCTCACAGATACGCAGTATTTT. Translated: CASSERGRLTDTQYF.